The 30 T cell receptor beta chains in this list originate from one sample, sequenced in a study of T cells after yellow fever vaccination. TCRdb called the 5' RACE reads again in MiXCR, with one record for every CDR3 protein. The sample includes around 340,000 distinct CDR3 sequences, approximately 13% of them seen just once. This sample comprised CD4+ T cells sorted from PBMCs, obtained 15 days after the yellow fever booster vaccination. All receptors come from a man aged 18 to 30 who received the YFV17D yellow fever vaccine.

The chain carries TRBV7-2 and TRBJ1-5, with 7 bases matching TRBD1. Germline V CDR1 and CDR2: SGHTA, FQGNSA. The CDR3 is 17 residues long. The trim removed 7 bases at V and 6 bases at J, leaving 18 bases unmatched. The CDR3 loop is CASTTSGDSGRSQPQHF. CDR3 in DNA: TGTGCCAGCACCACGAGCGGGGACAGTGGTCGCAGTCAGCCCCAGCATTTT.

This clonotype occurred a few times. This chain links TRBV2 with TRBJ1-5; D is unresolved. V lost 1 base to trimming and J lost 6 bases, with 4 bases between them. Germline CDR1 SNHLY, CDR2 FYNNEI. CDR3 length equals 12 residues. The CDR3 DNA is TGTGCCAGCAGTGAAGGCTTTCAGCCCCAGCATTTT. Amino acid sequence: CASSEGFQPQHF.

The chain links TRBV24-1 to TRBJ1-1; 7 bases align to TRBD1. Trimming removed 9 bases from V and 0 bases from J; junction bases left unmatched: 3. Germline V lookup: CDR1 KGHDR, CDR2 SFDVKD. CDR3 length: 13 residues. CDR3 protein: CATADRMNTEAFF. CDR3 DNA sequence: TGTGCCACCGCGGACAGGATGAACACTGAAGCTTTCTTT.

A few counts support this clonotype. The chain couples TRBV7-8 to TRBJ2-3; 7 positions agree with TRBD2. V lost 1 base, J lost 0 bases, and 10 bases stayed unmatched. The CDR3 runs to 18 residues. CDR1 and CDR2 from the germline V gene are SGHVS and FQNEAQ. CDR3 amino acids: CASSLGAGGGFSTDTQYF. In DNA form, the CDR3 reads TGTGCCAGCAGCTTAGGAGCTGGGGGGGGGTTTAGCACAGATACGCAGTATTTT.

This clonotype was counted only a few times. The rearrangement links TRBV30 to TRBJ2-2; a possible D gene is TRBD1 (5 bases). V was clipped by 4 bases and J by 1 base, with 13 bases between them. Germline CDR1 reads GTSNPN; CDR2 reads SVGIG (reference sequence). CDR3 length: 15 amino acids. As DNA, the CDR3 is TGTGCCTGGATCCTCAAGGGGCTGAACACCGGGGAGCTGTTTTTT. It yields the protein CAWILKGLNTGELFF.

The rearrangement links TRBV7-2 to TRBJ1-1, with D perhaps TRBD1 (6 bases). Germline CDR1 SGHTA, CDR2 FQGNSA. The CDR3 runs to 17 residues. Trimming cost V 7 bases and J 5 bases, with 26 bases left between them. CDR3: CASTKVGGAAPKTEAFF. CDR3 coding DNA: TGTGCCAGCACCAAAGTCGGGGGCGCCGCACCGAAGACTGAAGCTTTCTTT.

The genes are TRBV5-1 and TRBJ2-3; possible D gene TRBD2, 6 bases. Germline assignment: CDR1 SGHRS and CDR2 YFSETQ. The germline V and J ends were trimmed by 8 bases and 0 bases, with 16 bases remaining between them. The CDR3 consists of 15 residues. CDR3 coding DNA: TGCGCCAGTGGATCGCTAGCGTCTAGCACAGATACGCAGTATTTT. Its protein is CASGSLASSTDTQYF.

The rearrangement joins TRBV7-2 to TRBJ2-5; no clear D gene. V was shortened by 7 bases and J by 3 bases, with 18 bases between the two germline ends. This CDR3 has 15 amino acids. Looked up from germline, CDR1 is SGHTA and CDR2 is FQGNSA. The CDR3 region has the DNA TGTGCCAGCACCCTAGTCGGCACCTCCAAAGAGACCCAGTACTTC. It is translated as CASTLVGTSKETQYF.

The chain is built from TRBV3-1 and TRBJ2-3; D is perhaps TRBD2 (6 bases). The V gene's germline CDR1 is LGHDT and CDR2 YNNKEL (reference sequence). Trimming shortened V by 3 bases and J by 6 bases, and 22 bases separated the two germline ends. The CDR3 is 17 amino acids. CDR3 DNA sequence: TGTGCCAGCAGCCACGGCCCTAGCGAAAACACGGGGGATACGCAGTATTTT. It is translated as CASSHGPSENTGDTQYF.

The table lists this clonotype with a few counts. Here the CDR3 DNA reads TGTGCCAGCTCACCAGGACAGCCCCGCACAGATACGCAGTATTTT. Translated: CASSPGQPRTDTQYF. V usage is TRBV18 and J usage is TRBJ2-3, with D possibly TRBD1 on 6 matching bases. Per germline, CDR1 KGHSH and CDR2 LQKENI. Trimming took off 2 bases at V and 1 base at J, with 10 bases between the two ends. The CDR3 covers 15 residues.

Only a few counts were recorded for this clonotype. V gene TRBV4-1 combines with J gene TRBJ2-7; D is undetermined. This CDR3 is built from 14 residues. The V end was cut by 4 bases, the J end by 3 bases, with 13 bases between. Looked up from germline, CDR1 is MGHRA and CDR2 is YSYEKL. This chain's CDR3 is CASSLQYRNYEQYF. The CDR3 nucleotides read TGCGCCAGCAGCCTCCAGTACAGAAACTACGAGCAGTACTTC.

V gene TRBV5-6 combines with J gene TRBJ1-5; tentatively, D is TRBD1 (6 bases). The CDR3 has 14 amino acids. The V gene lost 2 bases and the J gene lost 8 bases, with 14 bases spanning the gap. Germline CDR1 is SGHDT and CDR2 is YYEEEE. CDR3 sequence (DNA): TGTGCCAGCAGCTTAACAGGGCTAAGGAAGCCCCAGCATTTT. Protein product: CASSLTGLRKPQHF.

The chain links TRBV7-3 to TRBJ2-5, with D perhaps TRBD1 (6 bases). This CDR3 contains 14 residues. V was shortened by 4 bases and J by 5 bases, with 14 bases between the two germline ends. Germline loops: CDR1 SGHTA, CDR2 FQGTGA. The chain's CDR3 is CASSSQGRPETQYF. CDR3 nucleotides: TGTGCCAGCAGCTCCCAGGGGCGCCCCGAGACCCAGTACTTC.

This clonotype has just a few counts. This chain connects TRBV7-9 to TRBJ1-1; D might be TRBD1 (5 bases). CDR3 length: 12 residues. Germline lookup yields CDR1 SEHNR and CDR2 FQNEAQ (reference sequence). V lost 2 bases, J lost 7 bases, and 8 bases lay in between. CDR3 sequence (DNA): TGTGCCAGCAGCTTAAGGGGCGTTGAAGCTTTCTTT. Translation gives CASSLRGVEAFF.

The CDR3 DNA reads TGTGCCAGCAGCTTACGGCTGAAGAACACTGAAGCTTTCTTT. As protein: CASSLRLKNTEAFF. This rearrangement joins TRBV7-2 to TRBJ1-1; D gene ambiguous. Germline V gene lookup returns CDR1 SGHTA and CDR2 FQGNSA. This CDR3 region has 14 residues. Deletions cut 2 bases from V and 1 base from J, with 8 bases between.

This clonotype was counted a few times. V is TRBV5-1 and J is TRBJ2-1, with 9 bases aligning to TRBD1. J lost 0 bases, V lost 1 base, and 5 bases had no gene match. Germline CDR1 is SGHRS and CDR2 is YFSETQ. The length of the CDR3 is 17 residues. DNA for the CDR3: TGCGCCAGCAGCTTGAGGACAGGGGCTGACTCCTACAATGAGCAGTTCTTC. Its translation: CASSLRTGADSYNEQFF.

This clonotype was observed at least ten times. This chain links TRBV10-3 with TRBJ2-2, with D perhaps given as TRBD1 or TRBD2 (5 bases each). The CDR3 runs to 16 residues. The V gene lost 3 bases and the J gene lost 0 bases, with 11 bases spanning the gap. Germline V gene data show CDR1 as ENHRY and CDR2 as SYGVKD. The DNA for the CDR3 is TGTGCCATCAGTGACCGGGACGTAACGAACACCGGGGAGCTGTTTTTT. Protein product: CAISDRDVTNTGELFF.

This clonotype was counted at least ten times. This chain's CDR3 is CTSSQDGKGRHNQPQHF. In DNA, the CDR3 is TGCACCAGCAGCCAAGATGGGAAGGGCCGGCACAATCAGCCCCAGCATTTT. The rearrangement links TRBV1 to TRBJ1-5. TRBV1 is tagged as a pseudogene. This CDR3 is 17 amino acids long.

This clonotype was observed many times. The gene calls are TRBV5-1 and TRBJ2-1; D may correspond to TRBD1 or TRBD2 (5 bases each). Germline CDR1 reads SGHRS; CDR2 reads YFSETQ. This CDR3 has 16 amino acids. V lost 4 bases and J lost 6, with 20 bases in between. This chain's CDR3 is CASSLPERGQGNEQFF. The CDR3 DNA sequence: TGCGCCAGCAGCCTCCCGGAGAGGGGCCAGGGCAATGAGCAGTTCTTC.

This clonotype was seen ten or more times. The chain uses TRBV20-1 and TRBJ2-5, with TRBD2 identical over 7 bases. V shed 0 bases, J shed 3 bases, and the junction held 10 bases outside the gene matches. The germline CDR1 and CDR2 sequences are DFQATT and SNEGSKA (reference sequence). CDR3 length: 16 amino acids. The DNA for the CDR3 is TGCAGTGCTAGAGATATTCTAGGGAGGGCGAAAGAGACCCAGTACTTC. It encodes CSARDILGRAKETQYF.

This clonotype has only a few counts. This chain connects TRBV7-9 to TRBJ2-5, with D maybe TRBD1 (6 bases). The germline CDR1 and CDR2 sequences are SEHNR and FQNEAQ (reference sequence). V lost 1 base, J lost 5 bases, and 14 bases lay in between. CDR3 length: 15 residues. The CDR3 DNA sequence: TGTGCCAGCAGCTTAGGTACAGGGTCCGTGGAGACCCAGTACTTC. This encodes CASSLGTGSVETQYF.

In regard to this clonotype: A much larger clone lies a single base off, so this may be a read error. V and J are TRBV9 and TRBJ1-1; D remains ambiguous. CDR3 length equals 15 residues. Germline V gene lookup returns CDR1 SGDLS and CDR2 YYNGEE. The CDR3 nucleotides are TGTGCCATCAGCGTAGGAAGGGCGCACGGAACTGAAGCTTTCTTT. Encoded protein: CAISVGRAHGTEAFF.

This clonotype was seen at least ten times. The V gene is TRBV18, the J gene TRBJ1-1; 7 bases align to TRBD1. The germline gives CDR1 KGHSH, CDR2 LQKENI. V trimming: 5 bases; J trimming: 5 bases; junction bases outside the gene matches: 8. This CDR3 is 14 amino acids long. The CDR3 nucleotides are TGTGCCAGCTCAGAAGGGACAGAGAGTACTGAAGCTTTCTTT. Its protein is CASSEGTESTEAFF.

This CDR3 reads CSFTGARAQYF. Written as DNA, the CDR3 is TGCAGCTTCACCGGGGCGAGGGCCCAGTACTTC. The chain couples TRBV29-1 to TRBJ2-5; D possibly matches TRBD1 or TRBD2 (5 bases each). Germline assignment: CDR1 SQVTM and CDR2 ANQGSEA. Between the trimmed V and J ends, which lost 8 bases and 9 bases, there was a span of 16 bases. This CDR3 is built from 11 residues.

This clonotype turned up a few times. V usage is TRBV6-5 and J usage is TRBJ2-3; D gene ambiguous. V lost 0 bases to trimming and J lost 1 base, with 8 bases between them. Germline V CDR1 and CDR2: MNHEY, SVGAGI. The CDR3 runs to 15 residues. In nucleotides, the CDR3 is TGTGCCAGCAGTTACTCGAGCACTGGCACAGATACGCAGTATTTT. Protein sequence: CASSYSSTGTDTQYF.

This clonotype appeared a few times. The chain combines TRBV4-2 with TRBJ2-3; D is perhaps TRBD2 (6 bases). Per the germline V gene, CDR1 is LGHNA and CDR2 is YNFKEQ. The CDR3 runs 17 residues. Trimming cost V 0 bases and J 5 bases, with 18 bases left between them. The CDR3 DNA follows: TGTGCCAGCAGCCAAGATTCCGGACTACCGGAGGGAGATACGCAGTATTTT. Its translation is CASSQDSGLPEGDTQYF.

V gene TRBV29-1 combines with J gene TRBJ2-3; TRBD1 matches 11 bases. V lost 6 bases and J lost 2; bases outside the gene matches: 7. CDR3 length equals 15 residues. Per the germline V gene, CDR1 is SQVTM and CDR2 is ANQGSEA. The CDR3 DNA follows: TGCAGCGTAGCCGGACAGGGGGCGATCACAGATACGCAGTATTTT. It yields the protein CSVAGQGAITDTQYF.

This clonotype was seen only a few times. The chain uses TRBV21-1 and TRBJ2-3; whether TRBD2, the table's D call, matches the DNA was not checked. TRBV21-1 is labeled a pseudogene. The CDR3 extends over 17 amino acids. CDR3 in amino acids: CASTPPSEERGTDTQYF. In DNA, the CDR3 is TGTGCCAGCACCCCACCCTCTGAGGAGCGGGGCACAGATACGCAGTATTTT.

The chain has TRBV7-9 and TRBJ2-6; a weak D match, TRBD1 (5 bases). The length of the CDR3 is 17 residues. V lost 5 bases and J lost 5, with 19 bases in between. Germline V gene data show CDR1 as SEHNR and CDR2 as FQNEAQ (reference sequence). CDR3 sequence (DNA): TGTGCCAGCAGCCCGCCACGGACAAGCCTCTGGGCCAACGTCCTGACTTTC. It translates to CASSPPRTSLWANVLTF.

The table lists this clonotype with a few counts. V and J are TRBV20-1 and TRBJ1-5, with a weak D call TRBD1 (6 bases). CDR1 is DFQATT and CDR2 is SNEGSKA in the germline V gene (reference sequence). The CDR3 contains 16 residues. The germline V and J ends were trimmed by 3 bases and 0 bases, with 15 bases remaining between them. The CDR3 DNA is TGCAGTGCTAGCGGGGCAGGGGCCTATAGCAATCAGCCCCAGCATTTT. It codes for CSASGAGAYSNQPQHF.